These T cell receptor beta chains were read from a single sample in a study of T cell responses to AZD1222 COVID-19 vaccine. Using immunoSEQ multiplex PCR, the repertoire was profiled, and TCRdb retains in-frame clones only, with some absent. Among about 180,000 clones listed, approximately 86% were seen once. The sample consisted of peripheral blood, taken on day 0 of AZD1222 vaccination. Receptors were obtained from an adult in good health. Each CDR3 is given with its conserved first and last residue. A D gene is named only where the DNA matches it firmly. For some rows the clone size is stated as once, few or many, or as a class when expanded; others skip it.

>.|few|TRBJ2-3|TRBV7-9
TGTGCCAGCAGCTTAGGACGGGAAAGCACAGATACGCAGTATTTT
CASSLGRESTDTQYF
>TRBD1|.|TRBJ1-6|TRBV6-5
TGTGCCAGCAGCCCGGGACAGACCTATAATTCACCCCTCCACTTT
CASSPGQTYNSPLHF
>TRBD1|.|TRBJ1-2|TRBV12-5
TGTGCTAGTGGTTTGCCCCCGACAGGGGAGGGCTACACCTTC
CASGLPPTGEGYTF
>.|.|TRBJ2-1|TRBV7-9
TGTGCCAGCAGCCACGACAGAGACAATGAGCAGTTCTTC
CASSHDRDNEQFF
>.|.|TRBJ1-4|TRBV9
TGTGCCAGCAGCGTAGCCCACGGACAGTATAATGAAAAACTGTTTTTT
CASSVAHGQYNEKLFF
>.|.|TRBJ1-1|TRBV29-1
TGCAGCGCGGCTGGGGGACTGCGGGGGAACACTGAAGCTTTCTTT
CSAAGGLRGNTEAFF
>.|.|TRBJ1-4|TRBV5-4
TGTGCCAGCAGCCCGGACGTTAATGAAAAACTGTTTTTT
CASSPDVNEKLFF
>.|.|TRBJ2-5|TRBV11-2
TGTGCCAGCAGCTCCCCTGGGACGGAGGTTCAGGGTACCCAGTACTTC
CASSSPGTEVQGTQYF
>.|.|TRBJ1-3|TRBV6-1
TGTGCCAGCAGTGTAGCTTGGGTGGGCTCTGGAAACACCATATATTTT
CASSVAWVGSGNTIYF
>.|.|TRBJ1-1|TRBV6-5
TGTGCCAGCAATTTGAAGGAGAACACTGAAGCTTTCTTT
CASNLKENTEAFF
>.|.|TRBJ1-5|TRBV7-2
TGTGCCAGCAGCTTAACGTCGTATAGCAATCAGCCCCAGCATTTT
CASSLTSYSNQPQHF
>.|.|TRBJ1-2|TRBV19
TGTGCCAGTAGCAAGGAGATCTATGGCTACACCTTC
CASSKEIYGYTF
>.|.|TRBJ1-1|TRBV5-5
TGTGCCAGCAGCTTGGCCAATGTTGTGGGTTGGGGAGCTTTCTTT
CASSLANVVGWGAFF
>TRBD2|.|TRBJ2-3|TRBV19
TGTGCCAGTAGTGAGACTAGCGGGCGCACAGATACGCAGTATTTT
CASSETSGRTDTQYF
>.|once|TRBJ2-2|TRBV11-3
TGTGCCAGCAGCTTGAACACCGGGGAGCTGTTTTTT
CASSLNTGELFF
>.|.|TRBJ2-2|TRBV11-2
TGTGCCAGCAGCTTAGTTATTTTCGTCGAGGGGAGAAGTACCGGGGAGCTGTTTTTT
CASSLVIFVEGRSTGELFF
>.|.|TRBJ1-3|TRBV7-7
TGTGCTAGCAGCTTAAGGCGGGGCCCCCTCTCTGGAAACACCATATATTTT
CASSLRRGPLSGNTIYF
>TRBD2|.|TRBJ2-1|TRBV14
TGTGCCAGCAGCCAAGGGCTAGCGGGGGGCAGGGCCTACAATGAGCAGTTCTTC
CASSQGLAGGRAYNEQFF
>TRBD2|.|TRBJ2-7|TRBV7-2
TGTGCCAGCACCCTTAGCGGGGGAAACTACGAGCAGTACTTC
CASTLSGGNYEQYF
>.|.|TRBJ1-1|TRBV7-9
TGTGCCAGCAGCTTAGCGGGAACAGCTAACACTGAAGCTTTCTTT
CASSLAGTANTEAFF
>TRBD2|.|TRBJ2-3|TRBV3-1/TRBV3-2
TGTGCCAGCAGCCCCGGACTAGCGGGAGTGGATACGCAGTATTTT
CASSPGLAGVDTQYF
>TRBD1|.|TRBJ2-7|TRBV7-8
TGTGCCAGCAGCCCCGGGACAGACTACGAGCAGTACTTC
CASSPGTDYEQYF
>TRBD2|.|TRBJ2-3|TRBV5-1
TGCGCCAGCAGCTCGGGACTAGCGGGGGTCACAGATACGCAGTATTTT
CASSSGLAGVTDTQYF
>TRBD1|.|TRBJ1-1|TRBV30
TGTGCCTGGAGCCCCGGGACAGTGAACACTGAAGCTTTCTTT
CAWSPGTVNTEAFF
>TRBD1|.|TRBJ1-6|TRBV5-4
TGTGCCAGCAGCTTAGGACAGGTTAATTCACCCCTCCACTTT
CASSLGQVNSPLHF
>.|.|TRBJ2-1|TRBV6-2/TRBV6-3
TGTGCCAGCAGTTCCCCTGGTCTAGAGGTAAGGAATGAGCAGTTCTTC
CASSSPGLEVRNEQFF